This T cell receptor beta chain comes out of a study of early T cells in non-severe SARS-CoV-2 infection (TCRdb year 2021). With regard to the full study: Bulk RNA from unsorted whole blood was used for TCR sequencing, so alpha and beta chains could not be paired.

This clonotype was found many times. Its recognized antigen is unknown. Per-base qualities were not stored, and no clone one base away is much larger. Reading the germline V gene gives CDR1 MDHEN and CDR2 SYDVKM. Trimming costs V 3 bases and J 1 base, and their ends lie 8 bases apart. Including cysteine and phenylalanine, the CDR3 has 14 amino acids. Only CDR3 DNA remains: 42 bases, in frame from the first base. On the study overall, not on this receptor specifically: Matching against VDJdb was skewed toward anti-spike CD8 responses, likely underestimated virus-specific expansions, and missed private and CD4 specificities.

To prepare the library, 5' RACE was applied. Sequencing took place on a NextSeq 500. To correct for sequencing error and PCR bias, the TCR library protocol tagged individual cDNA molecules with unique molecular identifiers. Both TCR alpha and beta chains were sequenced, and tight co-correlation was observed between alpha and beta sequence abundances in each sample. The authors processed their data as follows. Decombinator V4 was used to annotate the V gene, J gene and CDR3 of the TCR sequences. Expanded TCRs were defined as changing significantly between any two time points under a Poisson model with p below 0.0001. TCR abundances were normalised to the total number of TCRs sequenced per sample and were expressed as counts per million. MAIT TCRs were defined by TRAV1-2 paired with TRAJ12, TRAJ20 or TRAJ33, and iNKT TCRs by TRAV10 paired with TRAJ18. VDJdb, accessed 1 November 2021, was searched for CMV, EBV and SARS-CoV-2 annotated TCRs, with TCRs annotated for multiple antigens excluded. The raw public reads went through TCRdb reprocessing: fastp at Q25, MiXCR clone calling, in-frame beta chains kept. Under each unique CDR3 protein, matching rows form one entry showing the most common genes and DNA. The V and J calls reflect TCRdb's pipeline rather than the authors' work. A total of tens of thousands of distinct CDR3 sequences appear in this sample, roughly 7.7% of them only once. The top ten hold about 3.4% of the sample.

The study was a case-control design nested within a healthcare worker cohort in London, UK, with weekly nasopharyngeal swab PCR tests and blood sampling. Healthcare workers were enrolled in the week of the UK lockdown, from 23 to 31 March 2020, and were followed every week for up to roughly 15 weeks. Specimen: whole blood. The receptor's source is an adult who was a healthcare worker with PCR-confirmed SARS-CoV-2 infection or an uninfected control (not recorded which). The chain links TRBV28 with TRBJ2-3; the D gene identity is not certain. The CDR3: CASSLLAGTDTQYF. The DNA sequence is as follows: TGTGCCAGCAGTTTGTTGGCCGGCACAGATACGCAGTATTTT.